Listed below are T cell receptor beta chains from one sample, sequenced in a study of T cells in localized non-small cell lung cancer. Here immunoSEQ multiplex PCR was the method, and the copy in TCRdb shows in-frame clones only, minus some. The sample consists of about 59,000 clones, 85% to 90% of them appearing once. The material was peripheral blood, obtained before any cancer treatment. The receptors shown here come from a man aged 35-75 years with stage I squamous cell lung carcinoma. Both conserved end residues are part of each CDR3. The D gene is left open where the match is weak. Only part of the rows carry a size: once, few, many, or a class if the clone is expanded.

d_call | clone_size | v_call | cdr3_aa
TRBD1 | NA | TRBV5-1 | CASSRGQGEAFF
NA | NA | TRBV19 | CASSIEVEDYGYTF
NA | NA | TRBV4-3 | CASSNTMGGWEQYF
NA | NA | TRBV10-3 | CAISEGAGANVLTF
NA | NA | TRBV28 | CASSLQDATNEKLFF
TRBD1 | NA | TRBV4-1 | CASSRSGTGSTDTQYF
NA | NA | TRBV5-6 | CASSLPRNEQFF
TRBD1 | NA | TRBV9 | CASTPGTGYTGELFF
NA | NA | TRBV27 | CASKTQVDSYEQYF
NA | NA | TRBV6-5 | CASSYSTRGSSIQYF
NA | NA | TRBV7-9 | CASSLDESQTQYF
NA | NA | TRBV6-4 | CASRAGHTTGELFF
NA | NA | TRBV4-2 | CASSRGLARSYNEQFF
NA | NA | TRBV20-1 | CSAVTQETQYF
NA | NA | TRBV4-3 | CASSQVSSARASTGELFF
NA | once | TRBV4-3 | CASSQDLARVQVYGYTF
NA | NA | TRBV2 | CASTRQSPEAFF
NA | NA | TRBV28 | CASSSPTPPGHIQYF
TRBD1 | NA | TRBV30 | CAWNGQDTGELFF
TRBD2 | NA | TRBV6-5 | CASSYGGDPYNEQFF
NA | NA | TRBV16 | CASSQNLAPVRDEQYF
TRBD1 | NA | TRBV15 | CATSTGTVHEQYF
TRBD1 | NA | TRBV15 | CATSREPGQERETQYF